The source of this TCR beta chain is a study of shared clonotypes between healthy human individuals. Positively selected for CCR7, the CD45RO-negative cells used as naive CD8 cells excluded terminally differentiated effector memory CD45RA+ cells. The CDR3 has 18 residues. With V trimmed by 3 bases and J by 3 bases, 11 bases remained unmatched. In germline, CDR1 is SGDLS, CDR2 YYNGEE. The table came from immunoSEQ multiplex PCR; TCRdb's copy has only in-frame clones and leaves some out. The sample has millions of clones, around 96% seen once; the top ten hold roughly 1%. Concerning this clone: Its antigen is unidentified.

Study-wide results and caveats: Incomplete sequencing of sorted subsets was indicated by rarefaction despite large depth. Having only a few donors restricted how much genetic and exposure-history diversity was captured.

The receptor comes from a man aged 18 to 29 in good health. J is TRBJ2-3 and V is TRBV9; TRBD2 agrees at 12 bases. Source material: naive CD8+ T cells sorted from blood. The CDR3 region is CASSAGVGLAGRTDTQYF. In DNA, the CDR3 is TGTGCCAGCAGCGCCGGGGTAGGACTAGCGGGAAGGACAGATACGCAGTATTTT.